This T cell receptor (beta chain) was sequenced in a study of beta chain features in type 1 diabetes. Study background: Over all samples combined, 107,917,701 sorted cells were examined. Study-level findings and limits: PCR might favor shorter templates, but any such skew would affect patients and controls equally. Insertion counts at VDJ junctions were lower in type 1 diabetes patients, who also showed more deletions there. Type 1 diabetes patients had TCRB CDR3s that were shorter (moderately but significantly so) in all four CD4+ subsets.

Concerning this clone: Its specificity is not known.

The V gene end was trimmed by 5 bases and the J gene end by 2 bases; junction bases not matched to a gene: 4. The CDR3 contains 15 residues. The germline CDR1 and CDR2 sequences are MNHEY and SMNVEV (reference sequence). Expressed TCRB transcripts got sequenced, as all isolated RNA was reverse transcribed. Average reads for naive, central memory and regulatory T cell samples were about 3.57 million. Data came from immunoSEQ multiplex PCR; TCRdb stores just in-frame clones and leaves some out. The table has some 150,000 clones, 10% to 15% seen once. The sample taken for sequencing was central memory CD4+ T cells from blood. The sequence was collected from a young man with type 1 diabetes. The chain recombines TRBV27 with TRBJ2-7, with 12 bases that match TRBD1. CDR3 sequence: CASSKGQGATYEQYF. CDR3 sequence (DNA): TGTGCCAGCAGTAAGGGACAGGGGGCAACCTACGAGCAGTACTTC.